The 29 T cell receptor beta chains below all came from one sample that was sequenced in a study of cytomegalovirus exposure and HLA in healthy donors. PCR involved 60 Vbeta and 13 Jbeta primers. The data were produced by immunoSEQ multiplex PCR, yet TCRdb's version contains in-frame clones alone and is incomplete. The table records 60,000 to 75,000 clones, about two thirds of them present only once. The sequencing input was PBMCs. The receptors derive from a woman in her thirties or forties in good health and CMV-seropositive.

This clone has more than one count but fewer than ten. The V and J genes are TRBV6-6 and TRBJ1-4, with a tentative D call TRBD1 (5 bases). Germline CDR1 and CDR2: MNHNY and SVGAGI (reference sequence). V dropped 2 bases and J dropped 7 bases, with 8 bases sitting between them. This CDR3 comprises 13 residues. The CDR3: CASSYRGVEKLFF. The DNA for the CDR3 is TGTGCCAGCAGTTACAGGGGCGTTGAAAAACTGTTTTTT.

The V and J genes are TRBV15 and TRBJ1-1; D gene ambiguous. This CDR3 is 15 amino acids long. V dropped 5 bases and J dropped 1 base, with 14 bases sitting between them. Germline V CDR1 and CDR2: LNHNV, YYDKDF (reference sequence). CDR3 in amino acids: CATSGSSAGNTEAFF. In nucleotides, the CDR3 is TGTGCCACCAGCGGGAGTTCAGCGGGGAACACTGAAGCTTTCTTT.

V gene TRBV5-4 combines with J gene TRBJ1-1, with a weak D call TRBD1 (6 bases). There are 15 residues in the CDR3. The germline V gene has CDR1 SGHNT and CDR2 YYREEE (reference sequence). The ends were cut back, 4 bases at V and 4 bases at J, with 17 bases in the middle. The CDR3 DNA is TGTGCCAGCAGCCCGTTTGGGGGGGCAAGCACTGAAGCTTTCTTT. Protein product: CASSPFGGASTEAFF.

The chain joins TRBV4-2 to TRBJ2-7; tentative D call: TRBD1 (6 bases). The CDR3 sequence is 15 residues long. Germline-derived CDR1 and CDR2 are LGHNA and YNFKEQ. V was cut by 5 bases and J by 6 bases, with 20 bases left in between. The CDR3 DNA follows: TGTGCCAGCAGCGGCCCGGACAGAGGAGGTCTCGAGCAGTACTTC. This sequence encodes CASSGPDRGGLEQYF.

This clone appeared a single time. The CDR3, as DNA: TGTGCTAGTGCCATAGGGACAGCTCAGGGTGGCTACACCTTC. This codes for CASAIGTAQGGYTF. The rearrangement joins TRBV12-5 to TRBJ1-2, with TRBD1 matching 7 bases. V lost 7 bases to trimming and J lost 7 bases; unmatched junction nucleotides: 12. This CDR3 spans 14 amino acids. From germline, CDR1 is LGHNT and CDR2 FRNRAP.

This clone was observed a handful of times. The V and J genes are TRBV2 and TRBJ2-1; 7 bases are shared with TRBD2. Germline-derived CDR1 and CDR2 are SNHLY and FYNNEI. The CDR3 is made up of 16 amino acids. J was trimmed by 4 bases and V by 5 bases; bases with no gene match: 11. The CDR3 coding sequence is TGTGCCAGCAGTCTGGGTCGGGGGACTATATACAATGAGCAGTTCTTC. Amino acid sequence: CASSLGRGTIYNEQFF.

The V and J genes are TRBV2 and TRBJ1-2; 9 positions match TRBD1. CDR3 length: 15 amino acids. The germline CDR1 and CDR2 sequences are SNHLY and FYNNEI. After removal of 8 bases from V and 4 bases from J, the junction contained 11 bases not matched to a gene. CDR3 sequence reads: CASAEQTGGLYGYTF. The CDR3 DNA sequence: TGTGCCAGCGCCGAACAAACAGGGGGCCTCTATGGCTACACCTTC.

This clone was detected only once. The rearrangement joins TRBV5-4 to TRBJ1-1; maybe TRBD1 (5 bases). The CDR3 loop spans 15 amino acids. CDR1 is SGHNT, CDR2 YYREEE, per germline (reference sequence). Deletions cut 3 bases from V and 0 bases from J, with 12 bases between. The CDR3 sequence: CASSSQGWVNTEAFF. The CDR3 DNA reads TGTGCCAGCAGCTCGCAGGGTTGGGTGAACACTGAAGCTTTCTTT.

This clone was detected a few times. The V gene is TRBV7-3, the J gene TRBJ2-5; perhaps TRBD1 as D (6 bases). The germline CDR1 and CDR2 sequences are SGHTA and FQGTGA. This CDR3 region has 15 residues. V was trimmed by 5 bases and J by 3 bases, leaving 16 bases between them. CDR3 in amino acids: CASSPHPGAEETQYF. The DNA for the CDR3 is TGTGCCAGCAGCCCCCATCCAGGGGCTGAAGAGACCCAGTACTTC.

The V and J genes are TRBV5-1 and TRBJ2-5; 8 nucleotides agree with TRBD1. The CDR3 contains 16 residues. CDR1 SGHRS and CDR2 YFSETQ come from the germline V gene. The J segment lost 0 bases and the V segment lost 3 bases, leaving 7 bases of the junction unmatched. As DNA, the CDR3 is TGCGCCAGCAGCTCGTTCGGGACAGGAGACCAAGAGACCCAGTACTTC. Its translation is CASSSFGTGDQETQYF.

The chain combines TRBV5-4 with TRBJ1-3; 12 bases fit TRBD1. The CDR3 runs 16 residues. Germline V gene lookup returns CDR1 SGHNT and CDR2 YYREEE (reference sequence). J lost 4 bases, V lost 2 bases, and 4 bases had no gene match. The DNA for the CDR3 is TGTGCCAGCAGCTTTGGGACAGGGGGCTCAGGAAACACCATATATTTT. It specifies CASSFGTGGSGNTIYF. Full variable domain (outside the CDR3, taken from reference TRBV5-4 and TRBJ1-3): ETGVTQSPTHLIKTRGQQVTLRCSSQSGHNTVSWYQQALGQGPQFIFQYYREEENGRGNFPPRFSGLQFPNYSSELNVNALELDDSALYLCASSFGTGGSGNTIYFGEGSWLTVV.

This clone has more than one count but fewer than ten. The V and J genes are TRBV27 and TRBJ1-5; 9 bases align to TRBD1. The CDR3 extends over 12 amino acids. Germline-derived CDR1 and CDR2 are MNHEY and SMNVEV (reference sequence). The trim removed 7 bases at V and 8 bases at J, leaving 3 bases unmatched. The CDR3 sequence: CASKTGGKPQHF. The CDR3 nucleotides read TGTGCCAGCAAGACAGGGGGGAAGCCCCAGCATTTT.

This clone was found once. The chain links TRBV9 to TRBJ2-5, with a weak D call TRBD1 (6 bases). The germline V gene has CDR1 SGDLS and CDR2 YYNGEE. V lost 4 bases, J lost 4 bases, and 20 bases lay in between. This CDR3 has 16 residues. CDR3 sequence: CASSSRTALTLETQYF. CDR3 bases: TGTGCCAGCAGCTCCAGGACAGCACTTACCCTAGAGACCCAGTACTTC.

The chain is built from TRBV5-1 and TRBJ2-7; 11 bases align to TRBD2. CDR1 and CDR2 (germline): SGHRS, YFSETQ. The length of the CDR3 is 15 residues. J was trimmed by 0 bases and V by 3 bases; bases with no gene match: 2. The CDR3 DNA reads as TGCGCCAGCAGCTACACTAGCGGGGGCTCCTACGAGCAGTACTTC. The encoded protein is CASSYTSGGSYEQYF.

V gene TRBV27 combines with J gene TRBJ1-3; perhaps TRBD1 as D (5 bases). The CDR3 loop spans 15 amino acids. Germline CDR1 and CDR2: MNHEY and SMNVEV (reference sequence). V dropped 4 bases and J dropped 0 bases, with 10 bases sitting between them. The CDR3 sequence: CASSSGEDSGNTIYF. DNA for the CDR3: TGTGCCAGCAGTTCGGGGGAGGACTCTGGAAACACCATATATTTT.

For the CDR3, the DNA is TGTGCCAGCAGTGAAGTGGGAGGGGCGGGACAGCCCCAGCATTTT. Protein product: CASSEVGGAGQPQHF. J is TRBJ1-5 and V is TRBV6-1; weak D call: TRBD1 (5 bases). The CDR3 spans 15 residues. Germline V gene data show CDR1 as MNHNS and CDR2 as SASEGT. Trimming shortened V by 1 base and J by 7 bases, and 14 bases separated the two germline ends.

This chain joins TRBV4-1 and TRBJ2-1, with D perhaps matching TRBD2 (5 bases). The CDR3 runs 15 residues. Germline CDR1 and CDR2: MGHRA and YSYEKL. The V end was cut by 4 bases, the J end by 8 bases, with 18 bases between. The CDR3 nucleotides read TGCGCCAGCAGCCCTACTGCCGGCCGGACTGATGAGCAGTTCTTC. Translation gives CASSPTAGRTDEQFF.

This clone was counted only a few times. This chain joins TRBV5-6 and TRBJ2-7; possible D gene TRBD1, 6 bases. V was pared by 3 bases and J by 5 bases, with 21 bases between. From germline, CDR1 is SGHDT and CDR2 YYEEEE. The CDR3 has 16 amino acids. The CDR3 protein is CASSSLARQELHEQYF. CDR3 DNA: TGTGCCAGCAGCTCCCTCGCCCGACAGGAGCTCCACGAGCAGTACTTC.

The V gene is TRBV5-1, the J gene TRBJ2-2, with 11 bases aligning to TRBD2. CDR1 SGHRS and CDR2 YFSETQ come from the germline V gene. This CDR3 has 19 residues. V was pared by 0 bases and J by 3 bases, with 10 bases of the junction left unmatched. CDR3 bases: TGCGCCAGCAGCTTGGCCAAGCAACTAGCGGGGGTGTACACCGGGGAGCTGTTTTTT. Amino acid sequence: CASSLAKQLAGVYTGELFF. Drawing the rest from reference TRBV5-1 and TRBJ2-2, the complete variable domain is KAGVTQTPRYLIKTRGQQVTLSCSPISGHRSVSWYQQTPGQGLQFLFEYFSETQRNKGNFPGRFSGRQFSNSRSEMNVSTLELGDSALYLCASSLAKQLAGVYTGELFFGEGSRLTVL.

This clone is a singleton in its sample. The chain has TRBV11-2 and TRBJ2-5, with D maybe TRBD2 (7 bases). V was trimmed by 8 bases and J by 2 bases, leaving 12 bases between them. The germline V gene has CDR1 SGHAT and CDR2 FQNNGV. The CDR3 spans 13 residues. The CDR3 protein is CASRGALQETQYF. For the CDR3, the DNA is TGTGCCAGCCGGGGGGCCCTTCAAGAGACCCAGTACTTC. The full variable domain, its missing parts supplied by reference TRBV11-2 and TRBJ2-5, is EAGVAQSPRYKIIEKRQSVAFWCNPISGHATLYWYQQILGQGPKLLIQFQNNGVVDDSQLPKDRFSAERLKGVDSTLKIQPAKLEDSAVYLCASRGALQETQYFGPGTRLLVL.

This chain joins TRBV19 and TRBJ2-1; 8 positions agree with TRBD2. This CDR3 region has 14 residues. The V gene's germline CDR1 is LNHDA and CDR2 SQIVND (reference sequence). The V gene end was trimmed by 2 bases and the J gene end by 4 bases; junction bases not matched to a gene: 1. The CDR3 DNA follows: TGTGCCAGTAGTATATCTAGCGGGTACAATGAGCAGTTCTTC. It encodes CASSISSGYNEQFF.

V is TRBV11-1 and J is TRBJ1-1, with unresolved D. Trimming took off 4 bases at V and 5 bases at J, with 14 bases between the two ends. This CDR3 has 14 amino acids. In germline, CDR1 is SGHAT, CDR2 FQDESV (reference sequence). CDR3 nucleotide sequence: TGTGCCAGCAGCTACCCGACTCGACTGACTGAAGCTTTCTTT. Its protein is CASSYPTRLTEAFF.

CDR3 region: CASSLGGGPSTDTQYF. In nucleotides, the CDR3 is TGCGCCAGCAGCCTGGGCGGGGGTCCTAGCACAGATACGCAGTATTTT. V is TRBV5-1 and J is TRBJ2-3, with 7 nucleotides matching TRBD2. The CDR3 totals 16 residues. Germline trimming cut 4 bases from V and 0 bases from J; bases unmatched to any gene: 8. Germline values: CDR1 SGHRS, CDR2 YFSETQ. The full variable domain, in which reference TRBV5-1 and TRBJ2-3 provide the parts outside the CDR3, is KAGVTQTPRYLIKTRGQQVTLSCSPISGHRSVSWYQQTPGQGLQFLFEYFSETQRNKGNFPGRFSGRQFSNSRSEMNVSTLELGDSALYLCASSLGGGPSTDTQYFGPGTRLTVL.

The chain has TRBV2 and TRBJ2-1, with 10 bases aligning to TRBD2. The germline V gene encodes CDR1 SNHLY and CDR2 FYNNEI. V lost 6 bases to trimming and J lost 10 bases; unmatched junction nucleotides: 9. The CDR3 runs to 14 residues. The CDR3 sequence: CASSGSGGRGEQFF. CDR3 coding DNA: TGTGCCAGCAGCGGTAGCGGGGGGAGAGGCGAGCAGTTCTTC.

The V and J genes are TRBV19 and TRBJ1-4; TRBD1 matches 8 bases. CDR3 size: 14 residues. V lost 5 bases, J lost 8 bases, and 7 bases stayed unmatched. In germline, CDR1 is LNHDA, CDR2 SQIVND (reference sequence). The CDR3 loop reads CASSEDRAGEKLFF. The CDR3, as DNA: TGTGCCAGTAGTGAGGACAGGGCAGGCGAAAAACTGTTTTTT.

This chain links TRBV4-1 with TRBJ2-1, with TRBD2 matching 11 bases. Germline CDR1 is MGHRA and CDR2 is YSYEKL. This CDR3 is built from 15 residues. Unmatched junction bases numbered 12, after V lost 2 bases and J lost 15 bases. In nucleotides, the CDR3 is TGCGCCAGCAGCCAATATGAGCTAGCGGGGGGCAGGCGGTTCTTC. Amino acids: CASSQYELAGGRRFF.

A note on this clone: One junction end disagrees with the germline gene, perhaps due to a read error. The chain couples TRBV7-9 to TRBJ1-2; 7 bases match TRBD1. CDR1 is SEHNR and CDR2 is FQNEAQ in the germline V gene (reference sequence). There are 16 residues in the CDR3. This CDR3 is CASSLAWKEGADGCTF. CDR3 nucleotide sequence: TGTGCCAGCAGCTTAGCGTGGAAGGAGGGGGCGGATGGCTGCACCTTC.

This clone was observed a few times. In nucleotides, the CDR3 is TGTGCCTGGAGAGGGGGAGTTAGCAATCAGCCCCAGCATTTT. As protein: CAWRGGVSNQPQHF. The gene calls are TRBV30 and TRBJ1-5; D possibly corresponds to TRBD1 (6 bases). The V end was cut by 3 bases, the J end by 0 bases, with 9 bases between. CDR3 size: 14 residues. From germline, CDR1 is GTSNPN and CDR2 SVGIG (reference sequence).

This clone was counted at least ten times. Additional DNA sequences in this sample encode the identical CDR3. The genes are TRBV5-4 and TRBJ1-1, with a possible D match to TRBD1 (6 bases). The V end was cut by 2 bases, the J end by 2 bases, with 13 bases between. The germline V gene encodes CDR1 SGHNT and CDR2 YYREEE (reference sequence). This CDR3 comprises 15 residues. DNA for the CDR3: TGTGCCAGCAGCTTAGACGGGGGGCGAAACACTGAAGCTTTCTTT. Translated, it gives CASSLDGGRNTEAFF.